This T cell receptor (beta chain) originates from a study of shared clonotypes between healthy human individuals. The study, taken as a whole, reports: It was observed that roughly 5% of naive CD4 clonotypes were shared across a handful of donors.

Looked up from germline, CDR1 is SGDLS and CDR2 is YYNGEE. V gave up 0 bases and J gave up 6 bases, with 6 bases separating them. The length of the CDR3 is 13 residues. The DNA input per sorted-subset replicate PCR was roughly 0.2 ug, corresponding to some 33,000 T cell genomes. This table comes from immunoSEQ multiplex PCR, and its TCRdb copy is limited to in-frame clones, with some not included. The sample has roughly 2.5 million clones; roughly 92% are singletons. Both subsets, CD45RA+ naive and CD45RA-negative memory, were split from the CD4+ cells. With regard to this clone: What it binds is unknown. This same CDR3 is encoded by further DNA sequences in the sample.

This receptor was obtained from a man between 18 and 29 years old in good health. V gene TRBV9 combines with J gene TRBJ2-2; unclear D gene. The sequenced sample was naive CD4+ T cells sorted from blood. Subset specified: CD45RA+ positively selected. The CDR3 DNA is TGTGCCAGCAGCGTAGCGGTCGCCGGGGAGCTGTTTTTT. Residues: CASSVAVAGELFF.